These T cell receptor beta chains were read from a single sample in a study of blood T cell repertoires in COVID-19. The method was immunoSEQ multiplex PCR; TCRdb's version includes in-frame clones alone and lacks a portion of them. This table has roughly 250,000 clones, 70% to 90% appearing once. The sample consisted of peripheral blood. These receptor sequences come from a woman in her thirties or forties who had recovered from COVID-19. Both conserved end residues are part of each CDR3. A D gene is named only where the DNA matches it firmly. Clone size is stated in some rows and not others, as once, few, many or a class when expanded.

v_call: TRBV2; clone_size: .; d_call: TRBD1; j_call: TRBJ2-3; cdr3_aa: CASSAQGAADTQYF; cdr3_nt: TGTGCCAGCAGTGCCCAGGGGGCCGCAGATACGCAGTATTTT
v_call: TRBV19; clone_size: once; d_call: .; j_call: TRBJ1-6; cdr3_aa: CASSLAGAYNSPLHF; cdr3_nt: TGTGCCAGTAGTTTAGCAGGGGCCTATAATTCACCCCTCCACTTT
v_call: TRBV7-3; clone_size: .; d_call: TRBD1; j_call: TRBJ2-5; cdr3_aa: CASSPTGVAETQYF; cdr3_nt: TGTGCCAGCAGCCCTACAGGGGTTGCAGAGACCCAGTACTTC
v_call: TRBV12-3/TRBV12-4; clone_size: .; d_call: .; j_call: TRBJ2-6; cdr3_aa: CASNRGANVLTF; cdr3_nt: TGTGCCAGCAACCGCGGAGCCAACGTCCTGACTTTC
v_call: TRBV14; clone_size: .; d_call: TRBD2; j_call: TRBJ2-7; cdr3_aa: CASSRGRASSYEQYF; cdr3_nt: TGTGCCAGCAGCCGCGGGAGGGCGAGCTCCTACGAGCAGTACTTC
v_call: TRBV7-2; clone_size: .; d_call: TRBD2; j_call: TRBJ2-1; cdr3_aa: CASSQIPGGHEQFF; cdr3_nt: TGTGCCAGCAGCCAAATCCCGGGAGGCCATGAGCAGTTCTTC
v_call: TRBV30; clone_size: .; d_call: .; j_call: TRBJ2-7; cdr3_aa: CAWRITGYEQYF; cdr3_nt: TGTGCCTGGAGGATCACGGGTTACGAGCAGTACTTC
v_call: TRBV7-2; clone_size: .; d_call: .; j_call: TRBJ1-5; cdr3_aa: CASSLVAQGTRGQPQHF; cdr3_nt: TGTGCCAGCAGCTTAGTTGCACAGGGAACTCGGGGTCAGCCCCAGCATTTT
v_call: TRBV23-1; clone_size: .; d_call: .; j_call: TRBJ1-5; cdr3_aa: CASSHSPTLGKAFNPNKQPQHF; cdr3_nt: TGCGCCAGCAGTCATTCCCCGACCCTCGGGAAGGCCTTCAATCCCAATAAGCAGCCCCAGCATTTT
v_call: TRBV5-3; clone_size: .; d_call: TRBD1; j_call: TRBJ1-5; cdr3_aa: CARSDGQGENQPQHF; cdr3_nt: TGTGCCAGAAGCGACGGACAGGGCGAGAATCAGCCCCAGCATTTT
v_call: TRBV4-3; clone_size: .; d_call: TRBD2; j_call: TRBJ2-2; cdr3_aa: CASSQEISGGRYTGELFF; cdr3_nt: TGCGCCAGCAGCCAAGAGATTAGCGGGGGGCGGTACACCGGGGAGCTGTTTTTT
v_call: TRBV7-2; clone_size: .; d_call: TRBD2; j_call: TRBJ2-5; cdr3_aa: CASSSQAGALQETQYF; cdr3_nt: TGTGCCAGCAGCTCCCAAGCGGGAGCCCTACAAGAGACCCAGTACTTC
v_call: TRBV19; clone_size: .; d_call: TRBD1; j_call: TRBJ2-2; cdr3_aa: CASLGQGNTGELFF; cdr3_nt: TGTGCCAGCCTGGGACAGGGGAACACCGGGGAGCTGTTTTTT
v_call: TRBV24-1; clone_size: many; d_call: TRBD1; j_call: TRBJ2-3; cdr3_aa: CATSAGGFTDTQYF; cdr3_nt: TGTGCCACCAGTGCAGGGGGCTTCACAGATACGCAGTATTTT
v_call: TRBV28; clone_size: .; d_call: .; j_call: TRBJ2-5; cdr3_aa: CASSPGQGRGETQYF; cdr3_nt: TGTGCCAGCAGTCCCGGCCAGGGAAGGGGAGAGACCCAGTACTTC
v_call: TRBV19; clone_size: .; d_call: TRBD1; j_call: TRBJ1-2; cdr3_aa: CASTGQGVSYGYTF; cdr3_nt: TGTGCCAGTACCGGTCAGGGGGTTTCCTATGGCTACACCTTC
v_call: TRBV7-3; clone_size: .; d_call: .; j_call: TRBJ2-3; cdr3_aa: CASSSTGLDSGTDTQYF; cdr3_nt: TGTGCCAGCAGTTCGACGGGCTTGGACAGTGGCACAGATACGCAGTATTTT
v_call: TRBV5-6; clone_size: .; d_call: TRBD1; j_call: TRBJ2-3; cdr3_aa: CASSFYAWGDRVGTDTQYF; cdr3_nt: TGTGCCAGCAGCTTTTATGCGTGGGGGGACAGGGTAGGAACAGATACGCAGTATTTT
v_call: TRBV6-5; clone_size: .; d_call: .; j_call: TRBJ2-7; cdr3_aa: CASSWDRVAGEQYF; cdr3_nt: TGTGCCAGCAGTTGGGACAGAGTCGCGGGGGAGCAGTACTTC
v_call: TRBV2; clone_size: .; d_call: .; j_call: TRBJ1-1; cdr3_aa: CASSGQVNTEAFF; cdr3_nt: TGTGCCAGCAGTGGACAGGTCAACACTGAAGCTTTCTTT
v_call: TRBV5-1; clone_size: .; d_call: TRBD1; j_call: TRBJ2-7; cdr3_aa: CASSWDPGQGPYEQYF; cdr3_nt: TGCGCCAGCAGCTGGGATCCGGGACAGGGGCCCTACGAGCAGTACTTC
v_call: TRBV5-1; clone_size: .; d_call: .; j_call: TRBJ2-2; cdr3_aa: CASSTGNTGELFF; cdr3_nt: TGCGCCAGCAGCACAGGGAACACCGGGGAGCTGTTTTTT
v_call: TRBV7-9; clone_size: .; d_call: .; j_call: TRBJ2-7; cdr3_aa: CASSLFTAGEGYEQYF; cdr3_nt: TGTGCCAGCAGCTTATTTACTGCAGGGGAGGGGTACGAGCAGTACTTC
v_call: TRBV7-2; clone_size: .; d_call: .; j_call: TRBJ1-2; cdr3_aa: CASSPSPGIYGYTF; cdr3_nt: TGTGCCAGCAGCCCTAGTCCCGGGATCTATGGCTACACCTTC
v_call: TRBV27; clone_size: .; d_call: .; j_call: TRBJ2-3; cdr3_aa: CASSLGRGHTQYF; cdr3_nt: TGTGCCAGCAGTTTAGGCAGGGGCCATACGCAGTATTTT
v_call: TRBV7-3; clone_size: .; d_call: .; j_call: TRBJ1-2; cdr3_aa: CASSLGPDWGSYTF; cdr3_nt: TGTGCCAGCAGCTTAGGGCCTGATTGGGGCAGCTACACCTTC
v_call: TRBV25-1; clone_size: .; d_call: TRBD1; j_call: TRBJ1-4; cdr3_aa: CASSEYGTGVEKLFF; cdr3_nt: TGTGCCAGCAGTGAATATGGGACAGGGGTCGAAAAACTGTTTTTT